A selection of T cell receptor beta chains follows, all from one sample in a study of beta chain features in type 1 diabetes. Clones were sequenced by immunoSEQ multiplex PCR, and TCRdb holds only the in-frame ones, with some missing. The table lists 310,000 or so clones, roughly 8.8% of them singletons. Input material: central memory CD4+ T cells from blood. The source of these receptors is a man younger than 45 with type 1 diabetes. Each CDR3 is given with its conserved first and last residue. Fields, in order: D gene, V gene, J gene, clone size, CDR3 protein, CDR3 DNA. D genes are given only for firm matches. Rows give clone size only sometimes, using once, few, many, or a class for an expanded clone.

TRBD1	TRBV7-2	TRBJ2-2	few	CASSLGGQHTGELFF	TGTGCCAGCAGCTTAGGGGGACAGCACACCGGGGAGCTGTTTTTT
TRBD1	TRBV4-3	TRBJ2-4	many	CASSQDPFSGGTKNIQYF	TGCGCCAGCAGCCAAGACCCATTTTCAGGGGGAACCAAAAACATTCAGTACTTC
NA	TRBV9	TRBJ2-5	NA	CASSPDGYQETQYF	TGTGCCAGCAGCCCCGACGGGTACCAAGAGACCCAGTACTTC
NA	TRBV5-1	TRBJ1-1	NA	CASSHREGTEAFF	TGCGCCAGCAGCCACAGGGAGGGCACTGAAGCTTTCTTT
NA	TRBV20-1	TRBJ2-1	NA	CSARSVNEQFF	TGCAGTGCTAGATCCGTCAATGAGCAGTTCTTC
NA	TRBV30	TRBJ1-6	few	CASELYNSPLHF	TGTGCCTCCGAATTGTATAATTCACCCCTCCACTTT
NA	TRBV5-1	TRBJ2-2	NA	CASSLAPEWGELFF	TGCGCCAGCAGCTTGGCACCCGAATGGGGGGAGCTGTTTTTT
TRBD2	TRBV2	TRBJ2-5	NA	CASTGGYSRETQYF	TGTGCCAGCACGGGGGGGTACTCCAGGGAGACCCAGTACTTC
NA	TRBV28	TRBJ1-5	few	CASSQPQHF	TGTGCCAGCAGTCAGCCCCAGCATTTT
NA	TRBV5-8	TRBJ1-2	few	CASSFRSYGYTF	TGTGCCAGCAGCTTTAGATCATATGGCTACACCTTC
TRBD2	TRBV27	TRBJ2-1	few	CASSWSGGLLGEQFF	TGTGCCAGCAGTTGGAGCGGGGGGCTTTTAGGAGAGCAGTTCTTC
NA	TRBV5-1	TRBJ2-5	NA	CASSLFGEETQYF	TGCGCCAGCAGCTTGTTTGGAGAAGAGACCCAGTACTTC
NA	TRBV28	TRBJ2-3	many	CASTGTPSRTQYF	TGTGCCAGCACGGGGACCCCCAGTCGTACGCAGTATTTT
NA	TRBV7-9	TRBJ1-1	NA	CASSLAIGGTFF	TGTGCCAGCAGCTTAGCAATCGGGGGAACTTTCTTT
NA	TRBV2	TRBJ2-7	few	CASSERLSYEQYF	TGTGCCAGCAGTGAACGGCTCTCCTACGAGCAGTACTTC
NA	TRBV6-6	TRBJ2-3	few	CASRLYGDTQYF	TGTGCCAGCAGACTGTACGGAGATACGCAGTATTTT
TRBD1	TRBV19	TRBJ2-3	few	CASSLRQGGRNTQYF	TGTGCCAGTTCCCTCAGACAGGGGGGAAGGAATACGCAGTATTTT
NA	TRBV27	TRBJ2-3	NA	CASRRLGDTQYF	TGTGCCAGCAGGCGACTGGGAGATACGCAGTATTTT
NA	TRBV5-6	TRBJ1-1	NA	CASSHGPLGANTEAFF	TGTGCCAGCAGCCATGGACCTCTGGGGGCGAACACTGAAGCTTTCTTT
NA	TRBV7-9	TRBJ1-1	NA	CASSARQVGAEAFF	TGTGCCAGCAGCGCTCGACAGGTCGGCGCTGAAGCTTTCTTT
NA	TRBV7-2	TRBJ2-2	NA	CASSLTLYAGELFF	TGTGCCAGCAGCTTAACGCTTTACGCCGGGGAGCTGTTTTTT
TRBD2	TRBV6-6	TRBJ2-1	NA	CASGTLLAKNYNEQFF	TGTGCCAGCGGGACCTTACTAGCGAAGAACTACAATGAGCAGTTCTTC
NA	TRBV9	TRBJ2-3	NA	CASSGWDGSTDTQYF	TGTGCCAGCAGCGGTTGGGACGGTAGCACAGATACGCAGTATTTT
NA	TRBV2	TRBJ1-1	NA	CASSIAVNTEAFF	TGTGCCAGCAGTATAGCCGTGAACACTGAAGCTTTCTTT
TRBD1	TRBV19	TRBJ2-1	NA	CASSTDRAMSYNEQFF	TGTGCCAGTAGTACGGACAGGGCAATGTCCTACAATGAGCAGTTCTTC
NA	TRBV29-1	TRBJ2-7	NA	CSVVSGYEQYF	TGCAGCGTTGTTTCCGGCTACGAGCAGTACTTC
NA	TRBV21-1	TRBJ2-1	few	CASSANRETASGGATTPFEQFF	TGTGCCAGCAGCGCGAACCGGGAGACCGCTAGCGGGGGGGCCACCACGCCCTTTGAGCAGTTCTTC
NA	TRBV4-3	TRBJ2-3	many	CASSQDIVSTDTQYF	TGCGCCAGCAGCCAAGATATCGTGAGCACAGATACGCAGTATTTT
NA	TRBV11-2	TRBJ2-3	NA	CASSLVGGDTQYF	TGTGCCAGCAGCTTAGTCGGGGGAGATACGCAGTATTTT
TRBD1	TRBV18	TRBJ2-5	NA	CASRNPGTGRETQYF	TGTGCCAGCCGGAACCCCGGGACAGGGAGGGAGACCCAGTACTTC
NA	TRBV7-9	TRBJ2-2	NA	CASSPGTGELFF	TGTGCCAGCAGTCCTGGAACCGGGGAGCTGTTTTTT
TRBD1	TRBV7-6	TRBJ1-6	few	CASSLEDRAGSPLHF	TGTGCCAGCAGCTTAGAAGACAGGGCGGGTTCACCCCTCCACTTT
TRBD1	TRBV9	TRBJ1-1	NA	CASSQGQSTEAFF	TGTGCCAGCAGCCAGGGACAGAGCACTGAAGCTTTCTTT
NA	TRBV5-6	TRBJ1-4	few	CASSYGISNEKLFF	TGTGCCAGCAGCTACGGGATTTCGAATGAAAAACTGTTTTTT
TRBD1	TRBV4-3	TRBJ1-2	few	CASSLGQGGYTF	TGCGCCAGCAGCCTTGGACAGGGAGGCTACACCTTC
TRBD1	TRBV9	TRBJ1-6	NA	CASSGQGLPLHF	TGTGCCAGCAGCGGACAGGGATTACCCCTCCACTTT
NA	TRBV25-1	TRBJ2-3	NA	CASSPGVAADTQYF	TGTGCCAGCAGTCCTGGAGTAGCAGCAGATACGCAGTATTTT
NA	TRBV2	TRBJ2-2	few	CASSPSDGELFF	TGTGCCAGCAGTCCCTCCGACGGGGAGCTGTTTTTT
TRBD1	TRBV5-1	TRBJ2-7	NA	CASSLEGPGDSGKRQYF	TGCGCCAGCAGCTTGGAAGGGCCAGGGGACAGTGGGAAAAGGCAGTACTTC
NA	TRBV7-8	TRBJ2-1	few	CASSPPLRDRNFREQFF	TGTGCCAGCAGCCCCCCCCTCAGGGACCGAAACTTTCGGGAGCAGTTCTTC
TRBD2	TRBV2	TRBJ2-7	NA	CASTQRGGPYEQYF	TGTGCCAGCACGCAGCGGGGGGGACCCTACGAGCAGTACTTC
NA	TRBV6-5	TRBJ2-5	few	CASTDNQRQETQYF	TGTGCCAGCACCGATAACCAGCGGCAAGAGACCCAGTACTTC
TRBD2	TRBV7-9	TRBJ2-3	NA	CASSLVLAATDTQYF	TGTGCCAGCAGCTTAGTGCTAGCGGCCACAGATACGCAGTATTTT
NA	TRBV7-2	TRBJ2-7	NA	CASSGHRDTEQYF	TGTGCCAGCAGCGGACACCGGGACACCGAGCAGTACTTC
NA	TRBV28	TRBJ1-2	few	CASISGAYGYTF	TGTGCCAGCATCTCAGGGGCCTATGGCTACACCTTC